This TCR beta chain is from a study of blood T cell repertoires in COVID-19. In the study overall: From T cells, B-cell-depleted T cells, or PBMCs came the material, which was cDNA or gDNA.

Participant reports of clinical history set cohort assignment. Germline CDR1 reads SGDLS; CDR2 reads YYNGEE. The CDR3 runs 15 residues. V was pared by 3 bases and J by 7 bases, with 11 bases of the junction left unmatched. Method: immunoSEQ multiplex PCR; TCRdb's copy keeps in-frame clones and lacks some. The sample consists of some 300,000 clones, over 85% of them appearing once. This sequence originates from a woman aged 50 to 60 who had been exposed to COVID-19. V and J are TRBV9 and TRBJ2-7; 9 bases are shared with TRBD1. The sample comprised PBMCs or T cells enriched from blood (not recorded which). CDR3 protein: CASSALQGASGEQYF. CDR3 nucleotide sequence: TGTGCCAGCAGCGCCCTACAGGGGGCGTCGGGAGAGCAGTACTTC.